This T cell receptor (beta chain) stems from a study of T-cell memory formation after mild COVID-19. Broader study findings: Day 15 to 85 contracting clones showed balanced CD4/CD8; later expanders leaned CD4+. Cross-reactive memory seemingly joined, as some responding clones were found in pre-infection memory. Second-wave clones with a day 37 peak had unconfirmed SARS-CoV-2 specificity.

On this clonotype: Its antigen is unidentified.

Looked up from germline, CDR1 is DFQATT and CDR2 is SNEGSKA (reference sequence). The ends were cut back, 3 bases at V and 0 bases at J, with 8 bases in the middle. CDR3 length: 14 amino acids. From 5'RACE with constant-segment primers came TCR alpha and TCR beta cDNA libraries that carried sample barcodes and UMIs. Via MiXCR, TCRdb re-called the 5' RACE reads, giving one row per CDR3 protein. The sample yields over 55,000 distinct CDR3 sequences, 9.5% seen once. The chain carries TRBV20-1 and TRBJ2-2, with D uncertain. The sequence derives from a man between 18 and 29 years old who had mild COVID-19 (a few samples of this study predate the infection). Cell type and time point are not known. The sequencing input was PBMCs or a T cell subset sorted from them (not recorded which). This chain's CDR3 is CSARRLANTGELFF. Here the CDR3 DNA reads TGCAGTGCTAGGAGGCTGGCGAACACCGGGGAGCTGTTTTTT.